The 9 T cell receptor beta chains below come from one sample, sequenced in a study of T cell repertoires in aging, cancer and after chemotherapy. A mixed TRB-A/B primer pool amplified rearranged TRB by multiplex touch-down PCR. TCRdb processed the multiplex PCR reads anew with MiXCR; each CDR3 protein has one entry. Of about 340 distinct CDR3 sequences listed, 21% are singletons. TCR beta rearrangements were amplified from peripheral blood genomic DNA. The sample comprised blood. The source is a human donor with a blood cancer.

By share, this clonotype counts as large. The CDR3 loop reads CASSPGQDYEQYF. The CDR3 DNA reads as TGTGCCAGCAGTCCGGGACAGGACTACGAGCAGTACTTC. V is TRBV27 and J is TRBJ2-7; 8 nucleotides line up with TRBD1. This CDR3 contains 13 residues. Germline V gives CDR1 MNHEY, CDR2 SMNVEV (reference sequence). V lost 5 bases, J lost 3 bases, and 3 bases stayed unmatched.

This clonotype is large in the sample. The chain uses TRBV19 and TRBJ2-7; D assignment may be TRBD1 or TRBD2 (5 bases each). The CDR3 has 13 residues. The germline gives CDR1 LNHDA, CDR2 SQIVND (reference sequence). The ends were cut back, 3 bases at V and 6 bases at J, with 12 bases in the middle. The CDR3 bases are TGTGCCAGTAGTATCGCCCTCGGGGCCGAGCAGTACTTC. Residues: CASSIALGAEQYF.

This clonotype occurred once. The rearrangement uses TRBV7-2 and TRBJ2-1, with 11 nucleotides matching TRBD2. CDR3 length: 15 residues. Germline-derived CDR1 and CDR2 are SGHTA and FQGNSA. The ends lost 5 bases at V and 6 bases at J; junction bases unmatched: 6. The CDR3 sequence: CASSLSGGGGNEQFF. In DNA form, the CDR3 reads TGTGCCAGCAGCCTTAGCGGGGGGGGGGGCAATGAGCAGTTCTTC.

The rearrangement links TRBV4-2 to TRBJ2-3; 9 nucleotides agree with TRBD2. Unmatched junction bases numbered 11, after V lost 2 bases and J lost 2 bases. In germline, CDR1 is LGHNA, CDR2 YNFKEQ. This CDR3 spans 18 amino acids. CDR3 in DNA: TGTGCCAGCAGCCAATTGCTCGATAAGCGGGAGGACACAGATACGCAGTATTTT. Amino acids: CASSQLLDKREDTDTQYF.

This clonotype is large in the sample. The chain is built from TRBV19 and TRBJ1-5, with TRBD1 as a possible D gene (5 bases). The germline V gene encodes CDR1 LNHDA and CDR2 SQIVND (reference sequence). Trimming left V 7 bases short and J 0 bases short, with 13 bases between. The CDR3 loop spans 15 amino acids. The CDR3 loop reads CASTFGTFSNQPQHF. The CDR3, as DNA: TGTGCCAGTACCTTCGGGACGTTTAGCAATCAGCCCCAGCATTTT.

This chain uses TRBV18 with TRBJ2-5; 7 bases fit TRBD2. This CDR3 region has 15 residues. The germline V gene encodes CDR1 KGHSH and CDR2 LQKENI. V lost 3 bases and J lost 2; bases outside the gene matches: 6. CDR3 bases: TGTGCCAGCTCACCGGATTCTAGCGGACAAGAGACCCAGTACTTC. Translation: CASSPDSSGQETQYF.

Within the sample, this clonotype is hyperexpanded. V gene TRBV29-1 combines with J gene TRBJ1-2; no reliable D call. V was shortened by 7 bases and J by 7 bases, with 13 bases between the two germline ends. The CDR3 has 11 residues. CDR1 SQVTM and CDR2 ANQGSEA come from the germline V gene. The CDR3 loop is CSGLILGGYTF. DNA of the CDR3: TGCAGCGGTCTGATTCTCGGTGGCTACACCTTC.

V usage is TRBV5-6 and J usage is TRBJ2-3; 10 bases agree with TRBD2. V was pared by 4 bases and J by 1 base, with 6 bases of the junction left unmatched. This CDR3 is 16 amino acids long. Germline V lookup: CDR1 SGHDT, CDR2 YYEEEE. DNA of the CDR3: TGTGCCAGCAGCCTGACAACTAGCGGGGGCACAGATACGCAGTATTTT. It encodes CASSLTTSGGTDTQYF.

This clonotype occurred a few times. The chain recombines TRBV5-1 with TRBJ2-1, with TRBD2 matching 13 bases. V dropped 0 bases and J dropped 7; count of bases not matched to a gene: 7. Germline CDR1 is SGHRS and CDR2 is YFSETQ. This CDR3 has 17 residues. As DNA, the CDR3 is TGCGCCAGCAGCTTGGATTTCTCGACTAGCGGGGGGAATGAGCAGTTCTTC. This encodes CASSLDFSTSGGNEQFF.